The clone carrying this T cell receptor (beta chain) was recorded a few times. The sample comes from a study of human T cells and chemical hapten exposure. Looking at the study overall: Across its 20 to 25 weeks, the study gave patients weekly diphenylcyclopropenone doses to the scalp.

As to time point: patch test 2, 6 weeks after DPC sensitization. Treatment: therapeutic diphenylcyclopropenone sensitization with weekly scalp DPC. Each donor was an alopecia patient between 18 and 70 years of age who qualified for DPC. V was pared by 2 bases and J by 4 bases, with 11 bases of the junction left unmatched. This CDR3 spans 18 amino acids. Per germline, CDR1 SGHRS and CDR2 YFSETQ. As the library was built, unique molecular identifiers were attached to individual cDNA molecules. In TCRdb, the RACE reads were re-called with MiXCR into one record per CDR3 protein. Of 85,000 to 100,000 distinct CDR3 sequences listed, approximately 9.9% are singletons.

V and J are TRBV5-1 and TRBJ2-7, with 14 bases that match TRBD2. This TCR was recovered from a man aged 40-49 years with alopecia areata. Some clones in this sample may be carry-over from other donors' samples. The sample in question was whole blood, obtained in connection with sensitization to the hapten diphenylcyclopropenone (DPC). CDR3 residues: CASSFGLAGGLAQYEQYF. The CDR3 bases are TGCGCCAGCAGCTTCGGACTAGCGGGAGGACTCGCTCAGTACGAGCAGTACTTC.